This TCR beta chain was sequenced in a study of T cell clonality in common variable immunodeficiency (dated by TCRdb to between 2015 and 2017). CVID samples and control samples contributed equivalent amounts of genomic DNA as sequencing input. For every sample, a 60 bp segment covering the rearranged TCRbeta CDR3 region was amplified and then sequenced. The immunoSEQ assay, a bias-corrected multiplex PCR combined with high-throughput sequencing, was used for TCRbeta amplification. As for the original processing: Every unique nucleotide sequence was considered a clone and was annotated with V, D and J genes, copy number and frequency. Sequences were labeled productive if in frame, and non-productive if out of frame or containing stop codons. Clonality was calculated from Shannon's entropy as previously described. The predicted amino acid sequences of productive clones were used to derive mean CDR3 Kyte-Doolittle hydropathy. Hierarchical clustering of scaled V gene usage was performed with the R hclust function using Manhattan distance and complete linkage. To assess clone sharing by CDR3 amino acid sequence, 12 repertoires per group were resampled over 100 rounds. The repertoires were screened for approximately 63 published EBV-specific TCRbeta sequences and around 250 published CMV-specific TCRbeta sequences. A couple of CVID samples yielding fewer than 10,000 sequences were excluded from analysis, leaving over 35 CVID repertoires. As stored in TCRdb, this immuneACCESS dataset retains in-frame rearrangements with V and J assigned. A fraction of the clones does not appear; measured against another copy, unresolved V genes explain less than half of the discrepancy, and the remainder lacks a known reason. The DNA gave D and trimming, while V, J and clone size come from that table. For this sample the table reports approximately 64,000 clones, with no clone seen just once. The ten top clones hold about 1.7% of the sample.

Both CVID patients and healthy controls were predominantly of Caucasian heritage. From each donor, about 5 to 8 ml of heparinized peripheral whole blood was collected. Genomic DNA from adults with common variable immune deficiency (CVID) and from healthy adult controls was used to sequence TCRbeta CDR3 repertoires. The control group was made up of about 22 healthy adult volunteers (10 male and 12 female) whose ages ranged from roughly 23 to 70 years, with a mean age of roughly 30. To isolate peripheral blood mononuclear cells, diluted blood was subjected to density centrifugation over Hypaque 1077 or Ficoll-Paque. Genomic DNA was extracted from unsorted mononuclear cells by Qiagen column purification or by a centrifugation-based method. On the study overall, not on this receptor specifically: CVID subjects shared fewer TCRbeta clones with each other than healthy controls did (p < 0.0001). Patient heterogeneity within the CVID cohort put limits on correlating repertoire features with clinical complications. CVID TCRbeta sequences reportedly showed fewer deletions and N-nucleotide insertions and lacked highly modified clones with 13 or more V deletions. It was noted by the authors that sequencing of the repertoires of T cell subpopulations would be needed to clarify the cause of the increased clonality in CVID. TCRbeta clonality was higher in CVID subjects than in healthy controls (t-test p = 0.018), and the increase was most characteristic of about a third of subjects. Despite equal DNA input, controls averaged about 81,820 unique sequences per sample versus about 32,000 in CVID samples.

This clone was recorded many times. Its antigen is not yet known. The missing CDR3 end, 3 residues past where the read stops, is filled in from the germline J gene. CDR1 and CDR2 are drawn from the germline V gene (reference sequence): LNHDA, SQIVND. For this chain, trimming is 3 bases at the V end and 5 bases at the J end, and the number of junction bases without a gene match is 4. The CDR3 holds 16 amino acids from the cysteine to the phenylalanine. The DNA shown is the part of the CDR3 that was read: 39 bases, in frame from base 1. This sequence originates from a person aged 18-70 years in good health. Sequences were obtained from peripheral blood mononuclear cells. The chain joins TRBV19 to TRBJ2-2, with 12 bases aligning to TRBD2. The CDR3 here reads CASSMLAGGPTGELFF. The covered CDR3 bases are TGTGCCAGTAGTATGCTAGCGGGAGGGCCAACCGGGGAG.